This T cell receptor beta chain was observed in a study of OX40 agonist ivuxolimab in advanced cancers. Whole-study findings and limits: Clonal expansion from baseline to week 6 occurred in both CD4+ and CD8+ T cells. Low normalized T-cell clonal expansion also characterized some of the nonresponders.

The repertoire was sequenced with immunoSEQ multiplex PCR; TCRdb's copy has only in-frame clones and lacks some. The sample holds about 68,000 clones; around 83% are singletons and the top ten take under 2%. Points on this clone: Its target is not known.

With 4 bases removed from V and 1 base from J, the gap between germline ends came to 14 bases. This CDR3 has 16 residues. Germline loops: CDR1 SEHNR, CDR2 FQNEAQ (reference sequence). Sequences were derived from CD4+ or CD8+ T cells sorted from blood, sampled in a trial of the OX40 agonist ivuxolimab. The TCR was taken from an adult with an advanced solid tumor such as melanoma, head and neck, liver or kidney cancer. This chain links TRBV7-9 with TRBJ2-1, with D tentatively TRBD1 (6 bases). CDR3 sequence reads: CASSSRTDKSYNEQFF. The CDR3 coding sequence is TGTGCCAGCAGCTCCCGGACAGATAAGTCCTACAATGAGCAGTTCTTC.